This paragraph covers one TCR beta chain sequence. The data are from a study of blood T cells in healthy people across ages. The CDR3 is made up of 15 amino acids. The V gene end was trimmed by 5 bases and the J gene end by 2 bases; junction bases not matched to a gene: 5. The V gene's germline CDR1 is KGHDR and CDR2 SFDVKD. The authors ran a second PCR of about 6 to 11 cycles using a sample-barcoded 5' primer and a J-beta primer mix. There were at least 2.5 million CDR3-containing paired-end reads obtained from each sample. Via MiXCR, TCRdb re-called the 5' RACE reads, giving one row per CDR3 protein. The data hold roughly 800,000 distinct CDR3 sequences, with around a quarter observed a single time. Collection of 8.5 to 10 milliliters of peripheral blood was performed for each donor. This same sample was also part of a study on T cells of mothers and their children. That source reports: Mothers gave over 8 million TCR beta CDR3 reads each, and children about 3 million each. It was observed that no persistent microchimeric T cell clones could be detected.

The receptor comes from a boy between 10 and 17 years old in good health. The chain uses TRBV24-1 and TRBJ2-3, with TRBD2 matching 8 bases. Sequencing used blood. The CDR3 nucleotides read TGTGCCACCAGTGTTAGCGGGGTATCCACAGATACGCAGTATTTT. This translates into CATSVSGVSTDTQYF.